Listed below are T cell receptor beta chains from one sample, sequenced in a study of blood T cell repertoires in COVID-19. Data came from immunoSEQ multiplex PCR; TCRdb stores just in-frame clones and leaves some out. The sample yields roughly 100,000 clones, roughly 84% seen once. Sequencing was carried out using peripheral blood. The receptor source for this set is a human donor in a cohort sampled during active COVID-19. Both conserved end residues are part of each CDR3. A D gene is named only where the DNA matches it firmly. Clone size is not always given. Where it is, it says once, few, many or a class for expanded clones.

CDR3nt: TGTGCCAGCAGCCCAACAGGGGGCGCGGACTATGATGGCTACACCTTC
CDR3aa: CASSPTGGADYDGYTF
v_gene: TRBV9
j_gene: TRBJ1-2
d_gene: TRBD1
abundance: -

CDR3nt: TGCAGCGTTGAAAGCCCAGCGGCCTACAATGAGCAGTTCTTC
CDR3aa: CSVESPAAYNEQFF
v_gene: TRBV29-1
j_gene: TRBJ2-1
d_gene: -
abundance: once

CDR3nt: TGTGCCAGCAGCGACAGGGGTAGCTCCTACAATGAGCAGTTCTTC
CDR3aa: CASSDRGSSYNEQFF
v_gene: TRBV27
j_gene: TRBJ2-1
d_gene: TRBD1
abundance: -

CDR3nt: TGTGCCAGCAGTGAAGCTCGAGGCAGCTCTGGAAACACCATATATTTT
CDR3aa: CASSEARGSSGNTIYF
v_gene: TRBV2
j_gene: TRBJ1-3
d_gene: -
abundance: -

CDR3nt: TGTGCCAGCGGTTTTGTGGAGCGGGAGACCGATACGCAGTATTTT
CDR3aa: CASGFVERETDTQYF
v_gene: TRBV6-5
j_gene: TRBJ2-3
d_gene: TRBD2
abundance: once

CDR3nt: TGTGCCAGCAGCCGAGGACAGGGGGACACCGGGGAGCTGTTTTTT
CDR3aa: CASSRGQGDTGELFF
v_gene: TRBV5-4
j_gene: TRBJ2-2
d_gene: TRBD1
abundance: -

CDR3nt: TGTGCCAGCAGCTTATCAGAGCGGACCTACGAGCAGTACTTC
CDR3aa: CASSLSERTYEQYF
v_gene: TRBV7-9
j_gene: TRBJ2-7
d_gene: -
abundance: -

CDR3nt: TGTGCCACCCACCATCCGAATGACGGGACAGGGAACACTGAAGCTTTCTTT
CDR3aa: CATHHPNDGTGNTEAFF
v_gene: TRBV10-3
j_gene: TRBJ1-1
d_gene: TRBD1
abundance: -

CDR3nt: TGCAGCGTACAAAGAGGAGGCGGGGAATTGGAAAAACTGTTTTTT
CDR3aa: CSVQRGGGELEKLFF
v_gene: TRBV29-1
j_gene: TRBJ1-4
d_gene: -
abundance: once

CDR3nt: TGTGCCAGCATTACGCGGAACACCGGGGAGCTGTTTTTT
CDR3aa: CASITRNTGELFF
v_gene: TRBV6-5
j_gene: TRBJ2-2
d_gene: -
abundance: once

CDR3nt: TGCGCCAGCAGCCAGGCTAGCGGGAGCGGTGAGACCCAGTACTTC
CDR3aa: CASSQASGSGETQYF
v_gene: TRBV4-1
j_gene: TRBJ2-5
d_gene: TRBD2
abundance: -

CDR3nt: TGTGCCAGCAGCCAAGGAGGTGGCTACACCTTC
CDR3aa: CASSQGGGYTF
v_gene: TRBV3-1/TRBV3-2
j_gene: TRBJ1-2
d_gene: -
abundance: -

CDR3nt: TGTGCCAGCAGCCAAGAGGGGGCTAAGGGCACAGATACGCAGTATTTT
CDR3aa: CASSQEGAKGTDTQYF
v_gene: TRBV28
j_gene: TRBJ2-3
d_gene: TRBD1
abundance: -

CDR3nt: TGTGCCAGCAGCCCCGACAGTTACCTCTCTGGGGCCAACGTCCTGACTTTC
CDR3aa: CASSPDSYLSGANVLTF
v_gene: TRBV6-2/TRBV6-3
j_gene: TRBJ2-6
d_gene: -
abundance: once

CDR3nt: TGTGCCAGCAGTCCCCTAGGACAGGGGAATGAAAAACTGTTTTTT
CDR3aa: CASSPLGQGNEKLFF
v_gene: TRBV25-1
j_gene: TRBJ1-4
d_gene: TRBD1
abundance: -

CDR3nt: TGTGCCAGCAGTCCCACCCGGGGGGAGCTAGATACGCAGTATTTT
CDR3aa: CASSPTRGELDTQYF
v_gene: TRBV9
j_gene: TRBJ2-3
d_gene: TRBD2
abundance: -

CDR3nt: TGTGCCAGCAGCTTGGGACAGGGGGCAGGGTCCTACGAGCAGTACTTC
CDR3aa: CASSLGQGAGSYEQYF
v_gene: TRBV5-4
j_gene: TRBJ2-7
d_gene: TRBD1
abundance: -

CDR3nt: TGTGCCAGCAGGTACCGGGACAGGGAGTATCAGCCCCAGCATTTT
CDR3aa: CASRYRDREYQPQHF
v_gene: TRBV6-5
j_gene: TRBJ1-5
d_gene: TRBD1
abundance: many

CDR3nt: TGTGCCAGCAGCCTAGCGGGAGTCAACTCTTACAATGAGCAGTTCTTC
CDR3aa: CASSLAGVNSYNEQFF
v_gene: TRBV11-3
j_gene: TRBJ2-1
d_gene: TRBD2
abundance: -

CDR3nt: TGCGCCAGCAGCTTGTGGGGTGGGGTAGGGGGATCACCCCTCCACTTT
CDR3aa: CASSLWGGVGGSPLHF
v_gene: TRBV5-1
j_gene: TRBJ1-6
d_gene: -
abundance: -

CDR3nt: TGCGCCAGCAGTGACGTTAAGACTGTCAAGGCCGGGGAGCTGTTTTTT
CDR3aa: CASSDVKTVKAGELFF
v_gene: TRBV10-1
j_gene: TRBJ2-2
d_gene: -
abundance: -

CDR3nt: TGTGCCAGCTCGGCCAGCGCCCCGAACACCGGGGAGCTGTTTTTT
CDR3aa: CASSASAPNTGELFF
v_gene: TRBV27
j_gene: TRBJ2-2
d_gene: -
abundance: -

CDR3nt: TGTGCCAGCAGCAAAGCCGGGAGGAGCTCCTACAATGAGCAGTTCTTC
CDR3aa: CASSKAGRSSYNEQFF
v_gene: TRBV21-1
j_gene: TRBJ2-1
d_gene: -
abundance: -

CDR3nt: TGTGCCAGCAGCTTAAACGCAGGGGGCCATGGCTACACCTTC
CDR3aa: CASSLNAGGHGYTF
v_gene: TRBV7-3
j_gene: TRBJ1-2
d_gene: TRBD1
abundance: -

CDR3nt: TGCGCCAGCAGCCAGGGCAGACCGGCAACTAATGAAAAACTGTTTTTT
CDR3aa: CASSQGRPATNEKLFF
v_gene: TRBV4-1
j_gene: TRBJ1-4
d_gene: -
abundance: -

CDR3nt: TGTGCCAGCAGCTTAGCGGAGGGGCCGAGCTCCTACAATGAGCAGTTCTTC
CDR3aa: CASSLAEGPSSYNEQFF
v_gene: TRBV11-3
j_gene: TRBJ2-1
d_gene: -
abundance: -

CDR3nt: TGTGCCAGCAGCCCTCGGGAAGTGCAGAATACCGGGGAGCTGTTTTTT
CDR3aa: CASSPREVQNTGELFF
v_gene: TRBV11-2
j_gene: TRBJ2-2
d_gene: -
abundance: -

CDR3nt: TGTGCCAGCTCAAAGGGGGCTGAGGAAGATACGCAGTATTTT
CDR3aa: CASSKGAEEDTQYF
v_gene: TRBV5-5
j_gene: TRBJ2-3
d_gene: TRBD1
abundance: -

CDR3nt: TGTGCCAGCAGCCTGCCGGGACAGGGATCCCTCCACTTT
CDR3aa: CASSLPGQGSLHF
v_gene: TRBV11-2
j_gene: TRBJ1-6
d_gene: TRBD1
abundance: -

CDR3nt: TGTGCCAGCAGCGTAGGTCATCTCCTAGCGGGAGAAGAGACCCAGTACTTC
CDR3aa: CASSVGHLLAGEETQYF
v_gene: TRBV9
j_gene: TRBJ2-5
d_gene: TRBD2
abundance: -

CDR3nt: TGTGCCAGCAGCCAAGGGGCTGATAATTCACCCCTCCACTTT
CDR3aa: CASSQGADNSPLHF
v_gene: TRBV3-1/TRBV3-2
j_gene: TRBJ1-6
d_gene: -
abundance: -

CDR3nt: TGCGCCAGCAGCTTGGGACTACATTCCTCCTACGAGCAGTACTTC
CDR3aa: CASSLGLHSSYEQYF
v_gene: TRBV5-1
j_gene: TRBJ2-7
d_gene: -
abundance: -

CDR3nt: TGTGCCACCGGACAGGGGGCACGAGAGACCCAGTACTTC
CDR3aa: CATGQGARETQYF
v_gene: TRBV6-6
j_gene: TRBJ2-5
d_gene: TRBD1
abundance: -

CDR3nt: TGTGCCAGCAGCTTGATGGACAGGGGTGGGGAAAAACTGTTTTTT
CDR3aa: CASSLMDRGGEKLFF
v_gene: TRBV13
j_gene: TRBJ1-4
d_gene: TRBD1
abundance: -

CDR3nt: TGTGCCAGCAGTCCTAGACTAGCGGGAGGGTACAATGAGCAGTTCTTC
CDR3aa: CASSPRLAGGYNEQFF
v_gene: TRBV9
j_gene: TRBJ2-1
d_gene: TRBD2
abundance: -

CDR3nt: TGTGCCACCAGTAGTGAGGAGTATAGCAATCAGCCCCAGCATTTT
CDR3aa: CATSSEEYSNQPQHF
v_gene: TRBV24-1
j_gene: TRBJ1-5
d_gene: -
abundance: -

CDR3nt: TGTGCCAGCAGTGATCCCGGGGTCTCTGGGGCCAACGTCCTGACTTTC
CDR3aa: CASSDPGVSGANVLTF
v_gene: TRBV2
j_gene: TRBJ2-6
d_gene: -
abundance: -

CDR3nt: TGTGCCAGCAGTTTTTTGTCTACGTCCAGGGGCTACGAGCAGTACTTC
CDR3aa: CASSFLSTSRGYEQYF
v_gene: TRBV27
j_gene: TRBJ2-7
d_gene: -
abundance: -

CDR3nt: TGCGCCAGCAGCTCCGGACAGGGGGCGGACTATGGCTACACCTTC
CDR3aa: CASSSGQGADYGYTF
v_gene: TRBV5-1
j_gene: TRBJ1-2
d_gene: TRBD1
abundance: -

CDR3nt: TGCGCCAGCAGCAAACTCCTGGGGGGAAACCGAGTGCACGAGCAGTACTTC
CDR3aa: CASSKLLGGNRVHEQYF
v_gene: TRBV5-1
j_gene: TRBJ2-7
d_gene: -
abundance: -

CDR3nt: TGTGCCAGCAGTTTTTCCACCGGGACACTGGTCTATGGCTACACCTTC
CDR3aa: CASSFSTGTLVYGYTF
v_gene: TRBV27
j_gene: TRBJ1-2
d_gene: -
abundance: -

CDR3nt: TGTGCCAGCAGTTTATATAGCGGGGGGCTTGCCTACGAGCAGTACTTC
CDR3aa: CASSLYSGGLAYEQYF
v_gene: TRBV28
j_gene: TRBJ2-7
d_gene: TRBD2
abundance: -

CDR3nt: TGTGCCAGCAGTGAAGGGGGAGGGTACAATGAGCAGTTCTTC
CDR3aa: CASSEGGGYNEQFF
v_gene: TRBV2
j_gene: TRBJ2-1
d_gene: TRBD2
abundance: -

CDR3nt: TGTGCCAGCTCGTCGGGAGGCCTCGGGGAGCTGTTTTTT
CDR3aa: CASSSGGLGELFF
v_gene: TRBV11-3
j_gene: TRBJ2-2
d_gene: TRBD2
abundance: -

CDR3nt: TGTGCCATCAGTGAGTCACAGGCTACTAATTCACCCCTCCACTTT
CDR3aa: CAISESQATNSPLHF
v_gene: TRBV10-3
j_gene: TRBJ1-6
d_gene: -
abundance: few

CDR3nt: TGTGCCAGCAGTTTATTCGGGAGGGATACGCAGTATTTT
CDR3aa: CASSLFGRDTQYF
v_gene: TRBV28
j_gene: TRBJ2-3
d_gene: TRBD2
abundance: -

CDR3nt: TGTGCCAGCAGCCAAGGGGCGGGACCCACCTACGAGCAGTACTTC
CDR3aa: CASSQGAGPTYEQYF
v_gene: TRBV3-1/TRBV3-2
j_gene: TRBJ2-7
d_gene: -
abundance: -

CDR3nt: TGCGCCAGCAGCTTGGTAGACAGCCAGGGGAACTCTGGAAACACCATATATTTT
CDR3aa: CASSLVDSQGNSGNTIYF
v_gene: TRBV5-1
j_gene: TRBJ1-3
d_gene: -
abundance: -

CDR3nt: TGTGCCAGCAGTTTCTTCTTGGACGGGACACCTGTTCCCTACAATGAGCAGTTCTTC
CDR3aa: CASSFFLDGTPVPYNEQFF
v_gene: TRBV28
j_gene: TRBJ2-1
d_gene: -
abundance: -

CDR3nt: TGTGCCAGCAGCCCGGGGGTTTGGCAGCCCCAGCATTTT
CDR3aa: CASSPGVWQPQHF
v_gene: TRBV7-9
j_gene: TRBJ1-5
d_gene: -
abundance: -

CDR3nt: TGTGCCAGCAGCCAACAACGACAGGGTAGGGGAATCAATGAGCAGTTCTTC
CDR3aa: CASSQQRQGRGINEQFF
v_gene: TRBV3-1/TRBV3-2
j_gene: TRBJ2-1
d_gene: TRBD1
abundance: -

CDR3nt: TGTGCCAGCAGCGCCCGGGTGACTAGCGGTGGAGATACGCAGTATTTT
CDR3aa: CASSARVTSGGDTQYF
v_gene: TRBV9
j_gene: TRBJ2-3
d_gene: TRBD2
abundance: -

CDR3nt: TGTGCCAGCAGCTTAATGGTCGGCGGCGAAGCTTTCTTT
CDR3aa: CASSLMVGGEAFF
v_gene: TRBV7-9
j_gene: TRBJ1-1
d_gene: -
abundance: -